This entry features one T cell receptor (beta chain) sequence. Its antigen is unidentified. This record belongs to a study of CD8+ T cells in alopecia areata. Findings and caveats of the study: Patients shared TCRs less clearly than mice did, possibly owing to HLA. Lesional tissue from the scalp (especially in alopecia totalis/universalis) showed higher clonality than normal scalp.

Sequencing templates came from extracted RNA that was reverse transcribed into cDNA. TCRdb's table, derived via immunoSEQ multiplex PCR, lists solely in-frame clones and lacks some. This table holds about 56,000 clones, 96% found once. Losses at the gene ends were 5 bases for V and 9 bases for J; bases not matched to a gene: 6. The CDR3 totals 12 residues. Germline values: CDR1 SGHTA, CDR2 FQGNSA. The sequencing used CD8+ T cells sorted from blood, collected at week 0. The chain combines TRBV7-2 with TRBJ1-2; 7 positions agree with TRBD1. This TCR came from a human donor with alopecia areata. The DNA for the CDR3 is TGTGCCAGCAGCCCGCGGGACAGAAGCTACACCTTC. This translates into CASSPRDRSYTF.